This entry concerns a single TCR beta chain. Antigen specificity is unknown. This specimen belongs to a study of OX40 agonist ivuxolimab in advanced cancers. In the study overall: An anti-OX40 (CD134) antibody with agonistic activity, ivuxolimab, was administered to patients. Partial responses were achieved by three patients, of whom one had hepatocellular carcinoma and two had cutaneous melanoma. Overall study results and limits: In CD8+ T cells, expanded clones were on average more numerous than in CD4+.

Clones were read by immunoSEQ multiplex PCR, and TCRdb kept only the in-frame ones, dropping some. This sample has tens of thousands of clones, with less than 90% found just once. Trimming took off 5 bases at V and 0 bases at J, with 10 bases between the two ends. This CDR3 is 15 amino acids long. Germline-derived CDR1 and CDR2 are SEHNR and FQNEAQ (reference sequence). This specimen was CD4+ or CD8+ T cells sorted from blood, taken in a trial of the OX40 agonist ivuxolimab. This chain uses TRBV7-9 with TRBJ1-4; D is uncertain. This sequence was found in an adult with an advanced solid tumor such as melanoma, head and neck, liver or kidney cancer. CDR3 nucleotides: TGTGCCAGCAGCGAAGTTACAGCAACTAATGAAAAACTGTTTTTT. Protein product: CASSEVTATNEKLFF.